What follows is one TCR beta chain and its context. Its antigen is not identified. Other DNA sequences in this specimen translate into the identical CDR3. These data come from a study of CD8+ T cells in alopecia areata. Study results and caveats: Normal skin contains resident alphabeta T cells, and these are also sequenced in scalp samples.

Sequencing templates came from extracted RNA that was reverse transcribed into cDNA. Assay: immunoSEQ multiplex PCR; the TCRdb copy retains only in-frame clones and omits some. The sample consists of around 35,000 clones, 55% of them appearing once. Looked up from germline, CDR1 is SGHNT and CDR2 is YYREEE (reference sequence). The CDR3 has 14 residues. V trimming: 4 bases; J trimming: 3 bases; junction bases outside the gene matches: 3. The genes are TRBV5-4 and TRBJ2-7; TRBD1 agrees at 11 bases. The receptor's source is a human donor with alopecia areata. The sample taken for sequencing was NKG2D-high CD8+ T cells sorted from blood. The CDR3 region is CASSPGTGGYEQYF. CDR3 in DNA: TGTGCCAGCAGCCCCGGGACAGGGGGCTACGAGCAGTACTTC. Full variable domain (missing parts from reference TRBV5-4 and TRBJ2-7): ETGVTQSPTHLIKTRGQQVTLRCSSQSGHNTVSWYQQALGQGPQFIFQYYREEENGRGNFPPRFSGLQFPNYSSELNVNALELDDSALYLCASSPGTGGYEQYFGPGTRLTVT.